This TCR beta chain was identified during a study of T cells in Graves' hyperthyroidism and ophthalmopathy. It was considered stable Graves' hyperthyroidism when ophthalmopathy did not progress within 18 months. Fresh peripheral blood, around 9.3 ml, was the source of the PBMCs. The V end was cut by 1 base, the J end by 1 base, with 23 bases between. This CDR3 is 19 amino acids long. Germline CDR1 reads SGHAT; CDR2 reads FQNNGV. As for this clonotype: Possible read error: a much larger clone is one base away. Because it lacks the conserved phenylalanine or tryptophan at the end, this CDR3 is likely a read error.

TCR beta CDR3 region amplification was performed from RNA transcripts. The HTBI primer set served for first-round RT-PCR of the TCR CDR3. One entry per CDR3 protein results from TCRdb running MiXCR on the multiplex PCR reads. The sample consists of about 350,000 distinct CDR3 sequences, over 11% of them appearing once. This clonotype was obtained from a woman aged 25 to 39 with Graves' hyperthyroidism. This sequence joins TRBV11-2 and TRBJ2-7, with D perhaps TRBD2 (5 bases). The sequenced sample was blood. The CDR3 region is CASSLGFAVAPKFSYEQYL. In nucleotides, the CDR3 is TGTGCCAGCAGCTTAGGTTTCGCGGTAGCGCCAAAGTTTTCCTACGAGCAGTACCTC.